This T cell receptor (beta chain) was retrieved from a study of PD-1 blockade in classical Hodgkin lymphoma. General study points: Reports described newly diagnosed patients as having lower baseline TCR diversity than healthy donors.

Assay: immunoSEQ multiplex PCR; the TCRdb copy retains only in-frame clones and omits some. The sample holds thousands of clones, 60% to 80% seen once. In the case of this clone: Its matching antigen is unknown.

The time point: cycle 4 day 1 (C4D1), after 6 weeks of nivolumab. Autologous stem cell transplantation was followed by relapse in every patient, and brentuximab vedotin exposure varied. The sample here was peripheral blood mononuclear cells (PBMCs), taken before the fourth cycle of nivolumab. The clonotype originates from a human donor with classical Hodgkin lymphoma.

In DNA, the CDR3 is TGTGCCAGCAGCGGCCGGGCGGGAGGAGAGGACTACGAGCAGTACTTC. Translating it yields CASSGRAGGEDYEQYF. The chain carries TRBV9 and TRBJ2-5; TRBD2 matches 8 bases. The J call could be wrong; TRBJ2-7 is a better fit for the DNA end. Germline lookup yields CDR1 SGDLS and CDR2 YYNGEE. The CDR3 runs 16 residues.